Listed here are 19 T cell receptor beta chains from one sample, sequenced in a study of cytomegalovirus exposure and HLA in healthy donors. Primers for the PCR totalled 60 Vbeta and 13 Jbeta. Produced via immunoSEQ multiplex PCR; TCRdb's table is partial and in-frame only. Of around 110,000 clones in the sample, 81% were seen once. Specimen: PBMCs. These TCRs come from a young woman in good health and CMV-seronegative.

The CDR3 coding sequence is TGTGCCAGCAGCGCAAGCAGTCGGGGCGCGGGGTGGTACTTC. Residues: CASSASSRGAGWYF. The chain employs TRBV7-2 and TRBJ2-5; D may be TRBD2 (6 bases). Germline CDR1 SGHTA, CDR2 FQGNSA. The CDR3 is 14 residues long. Trimming pared 5 bases from V and 13 bases from J, leaving 23 bases between.

This clone was observed a single time. The chain recombines TRBV28 with TRBJ2-1, with D unresolved. The CDR3 spans 18 residues. V was cut by 3 bases and J by 2 bases, with 20 bases left in between. Germline CDR1 and CDR2: MDHEN and SYDVKM. DNA for the CDR3: TGTGCCAGCAGTTTCGGAGCCCTCTTAGCTAATCCCTACAATGAGCAGTTCTTC. Translating it yields CASSFGALLANPYNEQFF.

This clone has ten or more counts. The V call is TRBV5-1, the J call TRBJ2-7; 13 bases match TRBD2. CDR3 length: 16 residues. V lost 4 bases, J lost 0 bases, and 4 bases stayed unmatched. Germline V gene sequence: CDR1 SGHRS, CDR2 YFSETQ. CDR3 loop: CASSGGTSGDSYEQYF. The CDR3 bases are TGCGCCAGCAGCGGAGGGACTAGCGGGGACTCCTACGAGCAGTACTTC.

V gene TRBV19 combines with J gene TRBJ2-7; tentative D call: TRBD2 (6 bases). The V gene lost 4 bases and the J gene lost 3 bases, with 13 bases spanning the gap. The CDR3 has 14 residues. Germline CDR1 LNHDA, CDR2 SQIVND (reference sequence). The CDR3 sequence is CASSKGGGGYEQYF. CDR3 DNA sequence: TGTGCCAGTAGTAAAGGTGGGGGAGGCTACGAGCAGTACTTC.

This chain links TRBV7-9 with TRBJ2-7; the D is unclear. V lost 4 bases and J 2 bases, leaving 3 bases between the germline ends. The germline CDR1 and CDR2 sequences are SEHNR and FQNEAQ (reference sequence). The length of the CDR3 is 11 residues. Written as DNA, the CDR3 is TGTGCCAGCAGCTCCACCTACGAGCAGTACTTC. This encodes CASSSTYEQYF.

The J gene is TRBJ2-7, the V gene TRBV9; 8 nucleotides agree with TRBD2. Germline V lookup: CDR1 SGDLS, CDR2 YYNGEE. This CDR3 has 14 amino acids. After removal of 0 bases from V and 6 bases from J, the junction contained 5 bases not matched to a gene. CDR3 loop: CASSVDERESEQYF. The DNA of the CDR3 is TGTGCCAGCAGCGTAGATGAGCGGGAGAGCGAGCAGTACTTC.

The V and J genes are TRBV19 and TRBJ2-7, with 8 bases matching TRBD2. The V gene's germline CDR1 is LNHDA and CDR2 SQIVND (reference sequence). The V and J ends lost 1 base and 3 bases, in that order; junction bases with no gene match: 14. CDR3 size: 18 residues. The CDR3: CASSIGMVGRDGGYEQYF. CDR3 DNA sequence: TGTGCCAGTAGTATAGGGATGGTCGGGAGGGACGGCGGCTACGAGCAGTACTTC.

The rearrangement uses TRBV28 and TRBJ2-2, with 12 bases lining up with TRBD2. The V segment lost 10 bases and the J segment 4 bases; nucleotides outside the gene matches: 4. The CDR3 totals 14 residues. Germline loops: CDR1 MDHEN, CDR2 SYDVKM. Here the CDR3 reads CAKGLAGITGELFF. The CDR3 DNA reads as TGTGCCAAAGGACTAGCGGGAATCACCGGGGAGCTGTTTTTT.

This clone came up once. The J gene is TRBJ2-7, the V gene TRBV27; D call uncertain. The germline V gene encodes CDR1 MNHEY and CDR2 SMNVEV (reference sequence). The CDR3 is 12 residues long. Trimming shortened V by 4 bases and J by 4 bases, and 8 bases separated the two germline ends. Written as DNA, the CDR3 is TGTGCCAGCAGTTCCCATCGGTACGAGCAGTACTTC. It encodes CASSSHRYEQYF.

The rearrangement links TRBV5-1 to TRBJ2-5; 9 bases line up with TRBD1. The last part of the DNA fits TRBJ2-7 better; the J call may be wrong. This CDR3 is built from 15 residues. CDR1 is SGHRS and CDR2 is YFSETQ in the germline V gene. The CDR3 region is CASSSDRGFSYEQYF. CDR3 in DNA: TGCGCCAGCAGCTCGGACAGGGGTTTCTCCTACGAGCAGTACTTC.

This chain joins TRBV10-1 and TRBJ2-7, with a tentative D call TRBD1 (6 bases). The CDR3 is 13 amino acids. V was cut by 5 bases and J by 3 bases, with 11 bases left in between. CDR1 WNHNN and CDR2 SYGVQD come from the germline V gene (reference sequence). DNA of the CDR3: TGCGCCAGCAGTTACAGGGTAGACTACGAGCAGTACTTC. As protein: CASSYRVDYEQYF.

V usage is TRBV21-1 and J usage is TRBJ1-4. TRBV21-1 is a documented pseudogene. The CDR3 covers 16 residues. CDR3 sequence (DNA): TGTGCCAGCAGCAAGGGGGGGGCTAACTCTAATGAAAAACTGTTTTTT. It codes for CASSKGGANSNEKLFF.

There are a few counts of this clone. The chain carries TRBV19 and TRBJ1-2; D perhaps matches TRBD1 (5 bases). In germline, CDR1 is LNHDA, CDR2 SQIVND (reference sequence). This CDR3 comprises 11 residues. With 7 bases removed from V and 9 bases from J, the gap between germline ends came to 12 bases. This chain's CDR3 is CASTGRGRYTF. As DNA, the CDR3 is TGTGCCAGTACCGGGAGGGGTCGCTACACCTTC.

This chain joins TRBV5-1 and TRBJ2-5; a possible D gene is TRBD2 (5 bases). This CDR3 comprises 15 residues. Trimming removed 4 bases at V and 4 bases at J, with 17 bases between. Germline assignment: CDR1 SGHRS and CDR2 YFSETQ. The CDR3 loop is CASSTVDSYTETQYF. CDR3 nucleotide sequence: TGCGCCAGCAGCACCGTGGACTCGTATACAGAGACCCAGTACTTC.

J is TRBJ2-1 and V is TRBV27, with 13 bases that match TRBD2. CDR1 and CDR2 from the germline V gene are MNHEY and SMNVEV (reference sequence). CDR3 size: 16 residues. V trimming: 5 bases; J trimming: 8 bases; junction bases outside the gene matches: 9. The CDR3: CASSKNRLAGGYEQFF. CDR3 coding DNA: TGTGCCAGCAGTAAAAACCGACTAGCGGGAGGTTATGAGCAGTTCTTC.

This clone appeared once. In DNA, the CDR3 is TGCGCCAGCACGCGAGAGGGGGCCAACTATGGCTACACCTTC. Its translation: CASTREGANYGYTF. The rearrangement joins TRBV4-1 to TRBJ1-2; 7 bases are shared with TRBD1. The length of the CDR3 is 14 residues. With V trimmed by 7 bases and J by 2 bases, 7 bases remained unmatched. Germline CDR1 MGHRA, CDR2 YSYEKL.

Only a few counts were recorded for this clone. Other DNA sequences in the sample encode the same CDR3. The rearrangement joins TRBV6-1 to TRBJ1-1; TRBD1 is a possible D gene (5 bases). This CDR3 region has 14 residues. The germline V and J ends were trimmed by 2 bases and 2 bases, with 9 bases remaining between them. Germline V gives CDR1 MNHNS, CDR2 SASEGT. The CDR3 protein is CASSERQPNTEAFF. The CDR3 coding sequence is TGTGCCAGCAGTGAAAGACAGCCTAACACTGAAGCTTTCTTT.

The chain carries TRBV7-9 and TRBJ2-1, with 14 nucleotides matching TRBD2. The CDR3 covers 17 residues. J gave up 3 bases and V 3 bases, and 4 bases lay outside the gene matches. CDR1 SEHNR and CDR2 FQNEAQ come from the germline V gene (reference sequence). CDR3 loop: CASSFGGLAGVYNEQFF. Here the CDR3 DNA reads TGTGCCAGCAGCTTCGGGGGACTAGCGGGAGTCTACAATGAGCAGTTCTTC.

The chain employs TRBV19 and TRBJ1-4, with TRBD1 matching over 8 bases. Trimming cost V 3 bases and J 6 bases; bases outside gene matches: 0. The CDR3 covers 13 residues. Looked up from germline, CDR1 is LNHDA and CDR2 is SQIVND (reference sequence). CDR3 sequence: CASSMTGDEKLFF. In DNA, the CDR3 is TGTGCCAGTAGTATGACAGGGGATGAAAAACTGTTTTTT. Together with reference TRBV19 and TRBJ1-4, the CDR3 gives the full variable domain: DGGITQSPKYLFRKEGQNVTLSCEQNLNHDAMYWYRQDPGQGLRLIYYSQIVNDFQKGDIAEGYSVSREKKESFPLTVTSAQKNPTAFYLCASSMTGDEKLFFGSGTQLSVL.